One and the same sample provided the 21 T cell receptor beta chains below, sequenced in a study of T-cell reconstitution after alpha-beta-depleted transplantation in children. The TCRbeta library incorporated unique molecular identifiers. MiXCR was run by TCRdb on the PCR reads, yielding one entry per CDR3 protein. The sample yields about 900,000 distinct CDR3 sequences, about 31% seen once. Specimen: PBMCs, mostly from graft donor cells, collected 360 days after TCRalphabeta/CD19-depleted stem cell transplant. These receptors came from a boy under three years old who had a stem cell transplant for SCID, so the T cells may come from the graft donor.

The CDR3 DNA sequence: TGCGCCAGCAGCTTGGCCACTAGTTTCACCGGGGAGCTGTTTTTT. The encoded protein is CASSLATSFTGELFF. This chain uses TRBV5-1 with TRBJ2-2; TRBD2 might be the D (5 bases). Germline CDR1 is SGHRS and CDR2 is YFSETQ. The V end lost 0 bases, the J end lost 4 bases, and 10 bases lay between the germline ends. This CDR3 has 15 residues.

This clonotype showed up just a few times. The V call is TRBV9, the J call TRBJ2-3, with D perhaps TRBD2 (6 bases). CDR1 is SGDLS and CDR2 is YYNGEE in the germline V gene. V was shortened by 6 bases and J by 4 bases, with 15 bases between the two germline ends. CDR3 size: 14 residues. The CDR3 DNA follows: TGTGCCAGCACCAAAGGGAGGTTCGCAGATACGCAGTATTTT. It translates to CASTKGRFADTQYF.

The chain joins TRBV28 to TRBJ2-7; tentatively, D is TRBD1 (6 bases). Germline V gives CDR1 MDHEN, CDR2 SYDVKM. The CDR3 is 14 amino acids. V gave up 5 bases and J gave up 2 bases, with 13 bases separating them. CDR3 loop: CASSPGDTPYEQYF. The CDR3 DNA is TGTGCCAGCAGTCCCGGGGACACTCCCTACGAGCAGTACTTC.

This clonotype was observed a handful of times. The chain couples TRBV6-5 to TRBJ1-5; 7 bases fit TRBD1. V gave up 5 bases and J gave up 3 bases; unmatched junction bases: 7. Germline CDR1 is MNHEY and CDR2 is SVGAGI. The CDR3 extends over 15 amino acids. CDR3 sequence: CASSGGTASNQPQHF. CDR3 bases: TGTGCCAGCAGTGGGGGGACAGCTTCCAATCAGCCCCAGCATTTT.

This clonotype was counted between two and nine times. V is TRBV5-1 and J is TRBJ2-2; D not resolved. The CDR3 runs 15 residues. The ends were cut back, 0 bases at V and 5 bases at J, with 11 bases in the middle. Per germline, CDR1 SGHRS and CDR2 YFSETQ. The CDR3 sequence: CASSLGRPVTGELFF. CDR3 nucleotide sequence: TGCGCCAGCAGCTTGGGACGCCCCGTGACCGGGGAGCTGTTTTTT.

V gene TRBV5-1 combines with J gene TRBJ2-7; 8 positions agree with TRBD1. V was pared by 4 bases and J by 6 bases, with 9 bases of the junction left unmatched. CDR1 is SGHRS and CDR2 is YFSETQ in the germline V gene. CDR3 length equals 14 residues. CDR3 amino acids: CASSRGQAQGEQYF. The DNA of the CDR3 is TGCGCCAGCAGCCGGGGACAGGCCCAGGGCGAGCAGTACTTC.

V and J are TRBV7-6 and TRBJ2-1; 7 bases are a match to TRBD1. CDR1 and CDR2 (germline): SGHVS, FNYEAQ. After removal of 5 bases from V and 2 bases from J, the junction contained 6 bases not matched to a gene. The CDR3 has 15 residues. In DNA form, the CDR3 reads TGTGCCAGCAGCCTACAGGGGACAGCCTACAATGAGCAGTTCTTC. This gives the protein CASSLQGTAYNEQFF.

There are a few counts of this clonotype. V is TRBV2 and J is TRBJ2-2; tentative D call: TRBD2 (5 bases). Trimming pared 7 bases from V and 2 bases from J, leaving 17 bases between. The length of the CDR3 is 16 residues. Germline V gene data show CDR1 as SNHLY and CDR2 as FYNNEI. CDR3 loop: CASTLRTDFNTGELFF. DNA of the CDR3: TGTGCCAGCACCCTCAGGACGGACTTCAACACCGGGGAGCTGTTTTTT.

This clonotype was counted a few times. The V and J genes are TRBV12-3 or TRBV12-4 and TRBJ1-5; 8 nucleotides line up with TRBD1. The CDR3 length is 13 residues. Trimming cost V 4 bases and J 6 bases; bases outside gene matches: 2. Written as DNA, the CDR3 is TGTGCCAGCAGTTCAGGGGGCCGTCAGCCCCAGCATTTT. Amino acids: CASSSGGRQPQHF.

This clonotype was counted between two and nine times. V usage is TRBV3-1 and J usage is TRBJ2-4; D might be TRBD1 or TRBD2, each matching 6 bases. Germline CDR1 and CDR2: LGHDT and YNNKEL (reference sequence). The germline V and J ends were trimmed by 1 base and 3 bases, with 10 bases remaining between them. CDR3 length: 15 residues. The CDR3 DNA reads TGTGCCAGCAGCCAAGTACGGGGGCTCAAAAACATTCAGTACTTC. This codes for CASSQVRGLKNIQYF.

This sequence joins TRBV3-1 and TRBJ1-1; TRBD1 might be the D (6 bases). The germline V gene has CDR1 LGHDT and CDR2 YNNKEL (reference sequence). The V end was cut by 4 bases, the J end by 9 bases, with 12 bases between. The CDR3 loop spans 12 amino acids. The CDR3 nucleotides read TGTGCCAGCAGCCTCACAGGGATCCAAGCTTTCTTT. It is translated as CASSLTGIQAFF.

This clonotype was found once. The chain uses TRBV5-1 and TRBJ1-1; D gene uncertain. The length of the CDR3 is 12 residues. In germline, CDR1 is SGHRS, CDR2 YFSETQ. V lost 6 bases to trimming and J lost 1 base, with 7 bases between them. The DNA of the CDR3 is TGCGCCAGCAAGGTCGGGAACACTGAAGCTTTCTTT. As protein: CASKVGNTEAFF.

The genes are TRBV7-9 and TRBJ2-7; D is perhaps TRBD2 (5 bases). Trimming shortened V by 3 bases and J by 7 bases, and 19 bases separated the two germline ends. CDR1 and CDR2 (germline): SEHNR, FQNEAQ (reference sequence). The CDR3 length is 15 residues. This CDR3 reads CASSFEAGLTGEQYF. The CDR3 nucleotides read TGTGCCAGCAGCTTCGAGGCAGGTCTGACGGGGGAGCAGTACTTC.

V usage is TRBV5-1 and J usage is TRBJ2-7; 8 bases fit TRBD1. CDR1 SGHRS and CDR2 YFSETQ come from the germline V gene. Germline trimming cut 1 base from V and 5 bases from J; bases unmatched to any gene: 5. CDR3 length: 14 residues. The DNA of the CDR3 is TGCGCCAGCAGCTTGTCGGCGACAGGGGACGAGCAGTACTTC. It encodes CASSLSATGDEQYF.

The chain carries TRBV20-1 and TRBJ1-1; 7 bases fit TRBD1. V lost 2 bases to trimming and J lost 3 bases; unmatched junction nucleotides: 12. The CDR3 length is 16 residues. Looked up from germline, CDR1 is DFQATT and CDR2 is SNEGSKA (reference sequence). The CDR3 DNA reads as TGCAGTGCTAGACCTCGGACAGGAAACAGCCACACTGAAGCTTTCTTT. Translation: CSARPRTGNSHTEAFF.

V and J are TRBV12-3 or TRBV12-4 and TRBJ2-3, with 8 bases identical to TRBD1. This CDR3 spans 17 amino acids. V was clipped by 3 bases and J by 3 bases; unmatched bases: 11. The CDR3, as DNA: TGTGCCAGCAGTTTTTTCGACAGGGGTATAATGACAGATACGCAGTATTTT. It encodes CASSFFDRGIMTDTQYF.

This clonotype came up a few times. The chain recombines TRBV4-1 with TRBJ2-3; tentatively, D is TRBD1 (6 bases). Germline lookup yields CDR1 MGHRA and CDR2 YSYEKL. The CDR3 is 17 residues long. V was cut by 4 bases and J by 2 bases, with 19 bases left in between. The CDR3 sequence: CASSPRPTGLHTDTQYF. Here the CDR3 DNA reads TGCGCCAGCAGCCCCAGGCCCACAGGGCTCCACACAGATACGCAGTATTTT.

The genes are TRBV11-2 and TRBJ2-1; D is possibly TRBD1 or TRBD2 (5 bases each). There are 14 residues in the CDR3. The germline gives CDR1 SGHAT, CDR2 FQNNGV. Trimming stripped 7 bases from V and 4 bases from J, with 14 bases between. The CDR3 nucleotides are TGTGCCAGCAACCAGGGACGGATTTACAATGAGCAGTTCTTC. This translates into CASNQGRIYNEQFF.

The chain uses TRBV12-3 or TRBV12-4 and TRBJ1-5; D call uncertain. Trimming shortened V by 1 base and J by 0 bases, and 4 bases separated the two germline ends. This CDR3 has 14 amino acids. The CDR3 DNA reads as TGTGCCAGCAGTTTAGATGATAGCAATCAGCCCCAGCATTTT. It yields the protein CASSLDDSNQPQHF.

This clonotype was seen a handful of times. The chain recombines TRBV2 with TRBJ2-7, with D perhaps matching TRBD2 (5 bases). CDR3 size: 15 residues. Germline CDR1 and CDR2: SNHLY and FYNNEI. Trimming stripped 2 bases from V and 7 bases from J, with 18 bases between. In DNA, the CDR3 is TGTGCCAGCAGTGAAACGGCCTCCAATCCGGGGGAGCAGTACTTC. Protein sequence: CASSETASNPGEQYF.

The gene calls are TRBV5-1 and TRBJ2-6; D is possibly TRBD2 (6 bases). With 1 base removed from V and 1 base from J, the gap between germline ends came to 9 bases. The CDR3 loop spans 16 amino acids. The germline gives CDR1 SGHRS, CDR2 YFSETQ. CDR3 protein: CASSLPGVSGANVLTF. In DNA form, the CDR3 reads TGCGCCAGCAGCTTGCCGGGGGTTTCTGGGGCCAACGTCCTGACTTTC.